The sequence of this T cell receptor (beta chain) was determined in a study of shared clonotypes between healthy human individuals. Across the whole study: Two women and a few men aged 18 to 49 served as donors.

The germline V gene has CDR1 SGDLS and CDR2 YYNGEE. The CDR3 runs 16 residues. Trimming left V 4 bases short and J 0 bases short, with 11 bases between. The table came from immunoSEQ multiplex PCR; TCRdb's copy has only in-frame clones and leaves some out. The sample records nearly 500,000 clones, 60% to 85% being singletons. Sequencing input: PBMCs. This receptor was identified in a woman aged 40-49 years in good health. Some clones in this sample may be carry-over from other donors' samples. The J gene is TRBJ2-6, the V gene TRBV9, with D perhaps TRBD1 (5 bases). The chain's CDR3 is CASSTHRRSGANVLTF. DNA of the CDR3: TGTGCCAGCAGCACCCACAGGCGCTCTGGGGCCAACGTCCTGACTTTC.